This TCR beta chain came from a study of molecular identifiers for immune sequencing clone quantification (dated by TCRdb to 2017 to 2018). For the study in its entirety: For a replicate experiment, the RNA from either approximately 20,000 or 100,000 naive CD8 T cells was divided into five aliquots, and four of those aliquots went on to sequencing. The study was a methods study using CD8 T cells to benchmark molecular-identifier clustering-based TCR repertoire sequencing (MIDCIRS) and TCR RNA copy counting. On the study overall, not on this receptor specifically: Spiked-in Jurkat TCR RNA equivalent to a single cell was reported to be detectable even among one million naive CD8 T cells. Modeling estimated 3 to 3.5 recovered TCR RNA copies per cell, compared with about 10 by digital PCR, which implies roughly 29% capture efficiency. Identical TCR molecules sharing a barcode could cause highly expanded clone sizes to be underestimated. When barcode sub-clustering was omitted, TCR diversity was inflated by chimeric consensus sequences, with chimeras reaching as high as 47%. In CMV-specific effector cells, over 99% of molecules were held by clones above 20 RNA copies, whereas under 1% of molecules were held by such clones in naive cells. Spiked-in Jurkat TCR RNA (around 9 copies' worth), which is not part of the donor repertoire, was contained in the naive libraries.

Naive CD8 T cell libraries were made from approximately 22,000 to 940,000 sorted cells using 10%, 30% or 50% of purified RNA. On a BD FACSAria II, naive CD8 T cells were FACS-sorted as CD8+CD4-CCR7+CD45RA+ and collected into RLT Plus buffer. To test detection sensitivity, Jurkat RNA equivalent to more than eight TCR copies was spiked into samples of about 19,000-1,000,000 naive CD8 T cells. Enrichment of CD8 T cells was done with RosetteSep CD8+ T Cell Enrichment Cocktail plus Ficoll-Paque, and ACK red cell lysis came afterward. This clonotype has at least ten counts. It has no known antigen specificity. Base-call qualities are not available, and no considerably larger clone is one nucleotide away. Trimmed from V: 4 bases; trimmed from J: 4 bases; junction bases lacking a gene match: 9. Reading from cysteine to phenylalanine, the CDR3 counts 16 amino acids. Only the CDR3 DNA is retained, 48 bases long and in frame from the first base. The germline V gene specifies SGHTA as CDR1 and FQGNSA as CDR2.

The library was produced with PCR. The sequencing machine was an Illumina HiSeq 4000. Bulk TCR libraries were generated as previously described, with the TCR primers listed in Table S5 used. Total RNA was purified with the Qiagen AllPrep DNA/RNA kit. Before analysis, reads from multiple sequencing runs of the same library were pooled. The authors processed their data as follows. Reads were retained only if the reads had an exact TCR constant sequence, and the retained reads were trimmed to 150 nt and grouped according to their 12-nt molecular barcodes. Reads in each barcode group were sub-clustered using a 15% Levenshtein threshold, and a quality-weighted consensus sequence was built for each RNA molecule. Non-functional sequences were filtered out, along with any lower-count sequence sitting one edit away from another sequence. Based on fitting two negative binomial distributions, any barcode sub-cluster with under 20% of the maximum read count was discarded. The public reads were quality trimmed at Q25 with fastp and then assembled into clones with MiXCR by TCRdb, keeping productive beta chains. For every CDR3 protein sequence, its rows merge into one entry that carries the most common genes and DNA. In this record, the V and J calls reflect TCRdb's handling and not the investigators' own analysis. The sample table holds hundreds of thousands of distinct CDR3 sequences, of which about 21% were seen once. Approximately 0.84% of the sample is held by the ten biggest clonotypes.

Sequencing was done on a sample of naive CD8+ T cells from blood, with Jurkat cell RNA spiked in. The cell subset or site tag for this specimen amounts to: FACS-sorted CD8+CD4-CCR7+CD45RA+ naive T cells. This clonotype was sampled from a human donor in good health. Some libraries in this study had Jurkat cell RNA spiked in. The chain links TRBV7-2 with TRBJ2-7, and 11 bases in between align with TRBD2. The nucleotide sequence is TGTGCCAGCAGCTCCGATACTAGCGGGAGTCTATACGAGCAGTACTTC. Translated, it gives CASSSDTSGSLYEQYF.